Following are 6 T cell receptor beta chains from one sample sequenced in a study of blood T cells in healthy people across ages. Combining a sample-barcoded 5' primer with a J-beta primer mix, a second PCR ran for roughly 6 to 11 cycles. TCRdb re-called the 5' RACE reads through MiXCR, storing one row per CDR3 protein. The data show roughly 800,000 distinct CDR3 sequences, around a quarter seen once. The same data also contributed to another study, on T cells of mothers and their children.

The material sequenced was blood. These receptors originate from a boy aged 5-17 years in good health.

The CDR3, as DNA: TGTGCCAGCTCCGAGAAGCCAGGGGGCGGCGGCTACACCTTC. Amino acid sequence: CASSEKPGGGGYTF. This chain links TRBV18 with TRBJ1-2; 8 nucleotides match TRBD1. V lost 6 bases and J lost 8; bases outside the gene matches: 11. Germline CDR1 KGHSH, CDR2 LQKENI. CDR3 length: 14 amino acids. The full variable domain, completed using reference TRBV18 and TRBJ1-2, is NAGVMQNPRHLVRRRGQEARLRCSPMKGHSHVYWYRQLPEEGLKFMVYLQKENIIDESGMPKERFSAEFPKEGPSILRIQQVVRGDSAAYFCASSEKPGGGGYTFGSGTRLTVV.

In its sample, this clonotype was seen a few times. This sequence joins TRBV24-1 and TRBJ2-4; TRBD2 might be the D (6 bases). The germline V gene has CDR1 KGHDR and CDR2 SFDVKD. V gave up 5 bases and J gave up 0 bases, with 16 bases separating them. The CDR3 has 17 residues. CDR3 DNA: TGTGCCACCAGTGCCGGAGGGGCCGGGGAAGCCAAAAACATTCAGTACTTC. It codes for CATSAGGAGEAKNIQYF.

The chain employs TRBV11-2 and TRBJ2-5, with D uncertain. V lost 5 bases and J lost 1, with 8 bases in between. Germline V lookup: CDR1 SGHAT, CDR2 FQNNGV. The CDR3 runs 13 residues. The DNA for the CDR3 is TGTGCCAGCAGCGCAGTGACCCAAGAGACCCAGTACTTC. It specifies CASSAVTQETQYF. Full variable domain (missing parts from reference TRBV11-2 and TRBJ2-5): EAGVAQSPRYKIIEKRQSVAFWCNPISGHATLYWYQQILGQGPKLLIQFQNNGVVDDSQLPKDRFSAERLKGVDSTLKIQPAKLEDSAVYLCASSAVTQETQYFGPGTRLLVL.

This chain connects TRBV12-3 or TRBV12-4 to TRBJ2-3; TRBD2 matches at 12 bases. CDR3 size: 12 residues. Unmatched junction bases numbered 3, after V lost 3 bases and J lost 14 bases. The CDR3 bases are TGTGCCAGCAGTTTGGCGACTAGCGGGAGGTATTTT. Protein: CASSLATSGRYF.

The V and J genes are TRBV6-2 or TRBV6-3 and TRBJ2-5; 9 nucleotides match TRBD1. From germline, CDR1 is MNHEY and CDR2 SVGEGT. The CDR3 runs to 16 residues. Trimming took 6 bases from V and 2 from J; bases not matched to a gene: 10. Written as DNA, the CDR3 is TGTGCCAGCAGGGGGGGACAGGGTCGGCCTCAAGAGACCCAGTACTTC. Translating gives CASRGGQGRPQETQYF.

The table lists this clonotype with many counts. The rearrangement links TRBV29-1 to TRBJ2-5; a weak D match, TRBD1 (6 bases). This CDR3 region has 14 residues. The V end lost 7 bases, the J end lost 5 bases, and 20 bases lay between the germline ends. The germline V gene has CDR1 SQVTM and CDR2 ANQGSEA. This CDR3 is CSAWTDDPRETQYF. The CDR3 nucleotides are TGCAGCGCTTGGACAGACGACCCCAGGGAGACCCAGTACTTC.